This T cell receptor beta chain came from a study of blood T cell repertoires in COVID-19. Across the whole study: Samples of COVID-19 (acute and convalescent) were obtained from the United States, Italy and Spain. PBMCs, B-cell-depleted T cells, or T cells provided the cDNA or gDNA that made up the material.

Trimming removed 6 bases from V and 4 bases from J, with 14 bases in between. The CDR3 loop spans 14 amino acids. In germline, CDR1 is SNHLY, CDR2 FYNNEI. A Seattle source enrolled patients during active infection and followed them longitudinally. Authors' analysis steps: Scientists estimated how many nucleated cells there were by amplifying reference gene primers. Using immunoSEQ multiplex PCR, the repertoire was profiled, and TCRdb retains in-frame clones only, with some absent. That table furnishes V, J and clone size, whereas the DNA furnished D and trimming. The table has some 520,000 clones, roughly nine tenths seen once.

The V gene is TRBV2, the J gene TRBJ2-3; tentative D call: TRBD2 (5 bases). Sequences were obtained from peripheral blood. This TCR came from a man between 18 and 35 years old with COVID-19, enrolled during active disease. This CDR3 reads CASRTGPGADTQYF. The CDR3 DNA reads as TGTGCCAGCAGGACGGGTCCCGGGGCAGATACGCAGTATTTT.